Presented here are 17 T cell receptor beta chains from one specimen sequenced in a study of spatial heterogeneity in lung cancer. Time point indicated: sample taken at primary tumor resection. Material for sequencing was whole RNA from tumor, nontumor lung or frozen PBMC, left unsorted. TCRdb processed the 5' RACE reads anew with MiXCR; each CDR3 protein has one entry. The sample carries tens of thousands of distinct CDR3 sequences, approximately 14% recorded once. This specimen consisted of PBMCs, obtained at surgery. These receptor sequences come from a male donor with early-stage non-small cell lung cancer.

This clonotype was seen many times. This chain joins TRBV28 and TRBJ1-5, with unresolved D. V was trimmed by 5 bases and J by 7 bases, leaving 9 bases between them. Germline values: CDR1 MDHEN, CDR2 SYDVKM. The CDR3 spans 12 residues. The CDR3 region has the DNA TGTGCCAGCAGTACCGGCGGGCAGCCCCAGCATTTT. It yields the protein CASSTGGQPQHF.

CDR3 nucleotides: TGCAGTGCTAGAGAGCCCAGGGCGGGAGGGACAGATACGCAGTATTTT. Amino acid sequence: CSAREPRAGGTDTQYF. This chain connects TRBV20-1 to TRBJ2-3; 9 nucleotides align to TRBD2. This CDR3 is built from 16 residues. V lost 0 bases, J lost 3 bases, and 7 bases stayed unmatched. Germline V gives CDR1 DFQATT, CDR2 SNEGSKA (reference sequence).

The CDR3 DNA sequence: TGTGCCAGCAGTACTCCGGGACAGGGGCGCGAGCAGTACTTC. It encodes CASSTPGQGREQYF. The V call is TRBV6-2 or TRBV6-3, the J call TRBJ2-7; 10 bases match TRBD1. The V gene end was trimmed by 5 bases and the J gene end by 6 bases; junction bases not matched to a gene: 7. CDR1 and CDR2 from the germline V gene are MNHEY and SVGEGT. CDR3 length: 14 amino acids.

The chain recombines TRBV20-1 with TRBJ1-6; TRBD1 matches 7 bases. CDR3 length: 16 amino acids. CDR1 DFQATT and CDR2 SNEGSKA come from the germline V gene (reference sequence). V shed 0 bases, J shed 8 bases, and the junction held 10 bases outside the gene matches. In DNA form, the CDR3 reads TGCAGTGCTAGAGAATTGAGACAGGGCACGGATTCACCCCTCCACTTT. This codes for CSARELRQGTDSPLHF.

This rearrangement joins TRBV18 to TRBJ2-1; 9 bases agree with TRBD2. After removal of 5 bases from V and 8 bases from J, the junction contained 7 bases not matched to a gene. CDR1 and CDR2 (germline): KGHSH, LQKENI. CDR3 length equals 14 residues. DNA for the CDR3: TGTGCCAGCTCAAGGGCTAGCGGGGTAGATGAGCAGTTCTTC. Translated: CASSRASGVDEQFF. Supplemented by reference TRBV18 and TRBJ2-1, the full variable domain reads NAGVMQNPRHLVRRRGQEARLRCSPMKGHSHVYWYRQLPEEGLKFMVYLQKENIIDESGMPKERFSAEFPKEGPSILRIQQVVRGDSAAYFCASSRASGVDEQFFGPGTRLTVL.

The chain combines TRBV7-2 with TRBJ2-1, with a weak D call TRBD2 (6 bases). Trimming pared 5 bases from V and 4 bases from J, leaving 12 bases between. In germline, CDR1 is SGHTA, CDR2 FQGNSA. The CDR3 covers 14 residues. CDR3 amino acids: CASSGTSRYNEQFF. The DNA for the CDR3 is TGTGCCAGCAGCGGAACTAGCCGTTACAATGAGCAGTTCTTC.

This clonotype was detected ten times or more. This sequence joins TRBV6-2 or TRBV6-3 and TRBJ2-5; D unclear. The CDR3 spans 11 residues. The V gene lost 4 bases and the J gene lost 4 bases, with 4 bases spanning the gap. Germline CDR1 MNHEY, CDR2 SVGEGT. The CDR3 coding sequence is TGTGCCAGCAGTTTAGGAGAGACCCAGTACTTC. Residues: CASSLGETQYF.

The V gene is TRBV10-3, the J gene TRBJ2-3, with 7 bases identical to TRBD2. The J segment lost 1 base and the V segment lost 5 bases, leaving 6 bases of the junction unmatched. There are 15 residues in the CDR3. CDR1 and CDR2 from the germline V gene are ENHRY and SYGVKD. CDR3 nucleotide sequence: TGTGCCATCAGTCCTCTTGCGGGGGGCACAGATACGCAGTATTTT. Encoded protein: CAISPLAGGTDTQYF.

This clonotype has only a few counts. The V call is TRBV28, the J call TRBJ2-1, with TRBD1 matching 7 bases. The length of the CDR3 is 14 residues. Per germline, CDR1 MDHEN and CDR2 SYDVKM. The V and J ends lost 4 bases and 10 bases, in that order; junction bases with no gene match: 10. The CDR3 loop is CASSSLTGLGEQFF. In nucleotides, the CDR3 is TGTGCCAGCAGTTCCCTGACAGGGCTCGGAGAGCAGTTCTTC.

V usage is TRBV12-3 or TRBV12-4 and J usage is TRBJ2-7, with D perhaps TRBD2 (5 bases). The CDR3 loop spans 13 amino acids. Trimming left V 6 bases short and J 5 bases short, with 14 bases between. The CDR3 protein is CASRTSAVHEQYF. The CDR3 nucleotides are TGTGCCAGCAGGACGTCAGCGGTGCACGAGCAGTACTTC.

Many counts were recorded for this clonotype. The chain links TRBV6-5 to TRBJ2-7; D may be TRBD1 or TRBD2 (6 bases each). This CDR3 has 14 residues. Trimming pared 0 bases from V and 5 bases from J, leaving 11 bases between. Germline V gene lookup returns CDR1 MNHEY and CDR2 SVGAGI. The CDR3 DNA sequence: TGTGCCAGCAGTTACTCGACAGGAGGGGACGAGCAGTACTTC. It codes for CASSYSTGGDEQYF.

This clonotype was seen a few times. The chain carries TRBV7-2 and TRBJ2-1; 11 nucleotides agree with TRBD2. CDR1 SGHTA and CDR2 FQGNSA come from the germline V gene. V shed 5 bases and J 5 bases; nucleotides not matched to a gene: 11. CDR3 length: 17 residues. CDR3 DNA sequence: TGTGCCAGCAGCCTAGGACTAGCGGGCATATATGACAATGAGCAGTTCTTC. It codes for CASSLGLAGIYDNEQFF. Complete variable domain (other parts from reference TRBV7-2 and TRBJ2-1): GAGVSQSPSNKVTEKGKDVELRCDPISGHTALYWYRQSLGQGLEFLIYFQGNSAPDKSGLPSDRFSAERTGGSVSTLTIQRTQQEDSAVYLCASSLGLAGIYDNEQFFGPGTRLTVL.

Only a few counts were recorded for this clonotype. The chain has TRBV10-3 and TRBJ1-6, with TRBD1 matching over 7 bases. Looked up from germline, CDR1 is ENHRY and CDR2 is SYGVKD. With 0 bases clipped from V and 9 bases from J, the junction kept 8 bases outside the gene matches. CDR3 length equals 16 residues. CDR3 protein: CAISESSSAGGSPLHF. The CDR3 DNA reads TGTGCCATCAGTGAGTCGAGTTCGGCAGGGGGTTCACCCCTCCACTTT.

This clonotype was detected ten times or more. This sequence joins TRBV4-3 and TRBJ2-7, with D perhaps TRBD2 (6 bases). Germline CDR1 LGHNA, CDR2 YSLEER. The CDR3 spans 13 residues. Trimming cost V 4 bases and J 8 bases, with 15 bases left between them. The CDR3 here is CASSPRDSGQQYF. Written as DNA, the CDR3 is TGCGCCAGCAGCCCCCGGGACTCGGGGCAGCAGTACTTC.

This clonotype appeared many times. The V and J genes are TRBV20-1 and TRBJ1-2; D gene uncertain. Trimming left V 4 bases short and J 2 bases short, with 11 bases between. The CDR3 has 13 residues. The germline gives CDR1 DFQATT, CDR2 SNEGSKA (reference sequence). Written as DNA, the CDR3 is TGCAGTGCTATTAACCCGGCCAACTATGGCTACACCTTC. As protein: CSAINPANYGYTF.

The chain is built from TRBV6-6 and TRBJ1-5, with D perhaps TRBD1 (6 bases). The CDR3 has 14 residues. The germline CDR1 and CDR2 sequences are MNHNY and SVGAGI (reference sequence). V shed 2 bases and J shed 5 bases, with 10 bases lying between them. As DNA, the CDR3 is TGTGCCAGCAGTTACAGACAGGAGGATCAGCCCCAGCATTTT. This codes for CASSYRQEDQPQHF.

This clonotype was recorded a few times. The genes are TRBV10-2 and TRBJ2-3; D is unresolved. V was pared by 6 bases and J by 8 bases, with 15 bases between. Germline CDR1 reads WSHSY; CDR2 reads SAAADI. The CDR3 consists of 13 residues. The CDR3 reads CASRDPGYGTQYF. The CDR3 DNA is TGCGCCAGCAGGGACCCCGGGTATGGTACGCAGTATTTT.